Each of the 8 T cell receptor beta chains below was sequenced from the same sample in a study of shared clonotypes between healthy human individuals. Here immunoSEQ multiplex PCR was the method, and the copy in TCRdb shows in-frame clones only, minus some. The sample includes under 600,000 clones, around 96% seen only once; the top ten take about 0.067%. Material for sequencing was naive CD4+ T cells sorted from blood. Subset indicated: CD45RA+ positively selected. The receptors here all came from a woman in her twenties or thirties in good health.

This clone was seen only a few times. This chain's CDR3 is CASDTWRGNQPQHF. CDR3 DNA sequence: TGTGCCAGCGACACTTGGCGAGGCAATCAGCCCCAGCATTTT. The V and J genes are TRBV28 and TRBJ1-5; D remains ambiguous. This CDR3 spans 14 amino acids. Germline CDR1 is MDHEN and CDR2 is SYDVKM. V was cut by 8 bases and J by 2 bases, with 13 bases left in between.

The chain is built from TRBV5-4 and TRBJ2-3; 7 bases fit TRBD1. This CDR3 is 14 amino acids long. Germline V gene data show CDR1 as SGHNT and CDR2 as YYREEE (reference sequence). The ends lost 5 bases at V and 2 bases at J; junction bases unmatched: 5. Written as DNA, the CDR3 is TGTGCCAGCAGAAACAGGGGTAACACAGATACGCAGTATTTT. Residues: CASRNRGNTDTQYF.

The chain carries TRBV27 and TRBJ2-7; 14 bases are a match to TRBD2. The V and J ends lost 6 bases and 1 base, in that order; junction bases with no gene match: 2. CDR1 is MNHEY and CDR2 is SMNVEV in the germline V gene (reference sequence). The CDR3 consists of 15 residues. Here the CDR3 reads CASSRLAGGSYEQYF. CDR3 coding DNA: TGTGCCAGCAGCAGACTAGCGGGAGGGTCCTACGAGCAGTACTTC.

The chain is built from TRBV2 and TRBJ1-4; D is unresolved. CDR1 is SNHLY and CDR2 is FYNNEI in the germline V gene. The CDR3 covers 14 residues. V lost 5 bases and J 1 base, leaving 8 bases between the germline ends. As DNA, the CDR3 is TGTGCCAGCAGTCGAGGACTAACTAATGAAAAACTGTTTTTT. The encoded protein is CASSRGLTNEKLFF.

V gene TRBV27 combines with J gene TRBJ2-7; 8 bases match TRBD1. The CDR3 is made up of 15 amino acids. The junction had 5 bases not matched to a gene; V was cut back by 3 bases and J by 1 base. From germline, CDR1 is MNHEY and CDR2 SMNVEV (reference sequence). The CDR3 loop reads CASSFRQGWSYEQYF. The CDR3 nucleotides are TGTGCCAGCAGTTTCCGACAGGGGTGGTCCTACGAGCAGTACTTC.

The chain employs TRBV6-6 and TRBJ2-5, with 9 bases aligning to TRBD2. The germline CDR1 and CDR2 sequences are MNHNY and SVGAGI (reference sequence). V trimming: 6 bases; J trimming: 2 bases; junction bases outside the gene matches: 7. This CDR3 comprises 15 residues. The CDR3 protein is CASSLAGGLQETQYF. Here the CDR3 DNA reads TGTGCCAGCAGCCTCGCGGGAGGGCTTCAAGAGACCCAGTACTTC.

The gene calls are TRBV5-6 and TRBJ2-2; the match to TRBD2 covers 12 bases. The trim removed 3 bases at V and 1 base at J, leaving 1 base unmatched. The CDR3 totals 16 residues. Germline V lookup: CDR1 SGHDT, CDR2 YYEEEE. CDR3 in amino acids: CASSSLAGGNTGELFF. The CDR3 DNA reads TGTGCCAGCAGCTCACTAGCGGGAGGGAACACCGGGGAGCTGTTTTTT.

The chain is built from TRBV6-6 and TRBJ2-3; 9 bases align to TRBD2. Germline values: CDR1 MNHNY, CDR2 SVGAGI (reference sequence). This CDR3 contains 16 residues. V lost 5 bases, J lost 4 bases, and 10 bases stayed unmatched. The CDR3 sequence: CASSHSAGGAPDTQYF. The CDR3, as DNA: TGTGCCAGCAGTCATTCAGCGGGAGGCGCACCAGATACGCAGTATTTT.